The 11 T cell receptor beta chains in this list originate from one sample, sequenced in a study of breast tumors, draining lymph nodes, adjacent tissues. MiXCR, applied by TCRdb to the multiplex PCR reads, yields one record per CDR3 protein. Altogether approximately 200,000 distinct CDR3 sequences are present, about 32% being singletons, with the ten largest covering 4% to 5.5%. Axillary draining lymph nodes of breast cancer patients supplied the node samples. What was sequenced was axillary lymph node tissue. These TCRs come from a female donor with breast cancer. Some clones in this sample may be carry-over from other donors' samples.

This clonotype was recorded many times. This chain links TRBV27 with TRBJ2-7; unclear D gene. The germline V and J ends were trimmed by 9 bases and 4 bases, with 10 bases remaining between them. This CDR3 spans 11 amino acids. CDR1 and CDR2 (germline): MNHEY, SMNVEV (reference sequence). The CDR3 sequence is CASHDGYEQYF. The CDR3 DNA is TGTGCCAGTCATGACGGGTACGAGCAGTACTTC.

This clonotype was seen repeatedly, ten times or more. J is TRBJ1-3 and V is TRBV20-1, with D hard to call. The length of the CDR3 is 14 residues. V was clipped by 0 bases and J by 3 bases, with 9 bases between them. The germline CDR1 and CDR2 sequences are DFQATT and SNEGSKA (reference sequence). The chain's CDR3 is CSARDGSFGNTIYF. The DNA for the CDR3 is TGCAGTGCTAGAGATGGCAGCTTTGGAAACACCATATATTTT.

The rearrangement links TRBV2 to TRBJ2-7; D is unresolved. Germline V gene sequence: CDR1 SNHLY, CDR2 FYNNEI. This CDR3 is 13 amino acids long. The CDR3 sequence is CASSVTIAYERYV. CDR3 coding DNA: TGTGCCAGCAGTGTAACCATAGCCTACGAGCGGTACGTC.

This clonotype was seen a few times. A much larger clone lies a single base off, so this may be a read error. The CDR3 loop reads CASSLVGGTGGKSHEQYF. The CDR3 coding sequence is TGTGCCAGCAGCTTAGTGGGGGGGACAGGGGGTAAGTCCCACGAGCAGTACTTC. The rearrangement uses TRBV7-9 and TRBJ2-7; 11 nucleotides line up with TRBD1. Unmatched junction bases numbered 13, after V lost 1 base and J lost 5 bases. Germline CDR1 SEHNR, CDR2 FQNEAQ (reference sequence). The CDR3 is made up of 18 amino acids.

As for this clonotype: Possible read error: a much larger clone is one base away. This chain links TRBV20-1 with TRBJ2-7; 9 bases agree with TRBD2. The germline V gene has CDR1 DFQATT and CDR2 SNEGSKA (reference sequence). The CDR3 is made up of 17 amino acids. The V gene end was trimmed by 3 bases and the J gene end by 2 bases; junction bases not matched to a gene: 14. CDR3 residues: CSASRLKREAVTYEQYF. CDR3 nucleotides: TGCAGTGCTAGCCGTCTAAAGCGGGAGGCCGTAACCTACGAGCAGTACTTC.

A remark on this clonotype: A junction boundary mismatches the germline segment, possibly from a read error. The chain joins TRBV19 to TRBJ2-1, with 9 bases identical to TRBD2. There are 18 residues in the CDR3. Germline V gives CDR1 LNHDA, CDR2 SQIVND (reference sequence). The CDR3 DNA is TGTGCCAGTACCTCGGAGGGGATTAGCGGGAGCTCCTACAATGAGCAGCTCTTC. It is translated as CASTSEGISGSSYNEQLF.

This clonotype was seen ten or more times. The CDR3 nucleotides read TGTGCCAGCACCCCAACGTCGGGGGGTATCTACGAGCAGTACTTC. It specifies CASTPTSGGIYEQYF. This rearrangement joins TRBV28 to TRBJ2-7; 7 bases match TRBD2. CDR3 length: 15 residues. J lost 3 bases, V lost 7 bases, and 12 bases had no gene match. CDR1 is MDHEN and CDR2 is SYDVKM in the germline V gene.

This clonotype was picked up one time. It may be a read error: a sequence one base away is much more abundant. This rearrangement joins TRBV7-8 to TRBJ2-1; 8 nucleotides line up with TRBD2. This CDR3 contains 17 residues. CDR1 is SGHVS, CDR2 FQNEAQ, per germline. The CDR3: CASSSIAGRGSYDEQFF. The DNA for the CDR3 is TGTGCCAGCAGCTCAATAGCGGGAAGGGGTTCCTACGATGAGCAGTTCTTC.

This clonotype has a count of ten or more. CDR3: CASTEGVLYGYTF. CDR3 coding DNA: TGTGCCAGCACCGAGGGTGTTCTCTATGGCTACACCTTC. V is TRBV2 and J is TRBJ1-2; D is unclear. Germline-derived CDR1 and CDR2 are SNHLY and FYNNEI. Trimming cost V 7 bases and J 4 bases, with 13 bases left between them. CDR3 length: 13 amino acids.

This clonotype has more than one count but fewer than ten. This may stem from a read error, because a much larger clone lies one nucleotide away. The rearrangement joins TRBV20-1 to TRBJ2-1; a possible D gene is TRBD1 (5 bases). Looked up from germline, CDR1 is DFQATT and CDR2 is SNEGSKA (reference sequence). The CDR3 runs 12 residues. In nucleotides, the CDR3 is TGCAGTGCTTCGGAAGGGGTCAATGAGCCGTTCTTC. It translates to CSASEGVNEPFF.

This clonotype has ten or more counts. This chain joins TRBV11-1 and TRBJ1-2, with a tentative D call TRBD1 (5 bases). This CDR3 has 13 amino acids. CDR1 and CDR2 from the germline V gene are SGHAT and FQDESV (reference sequence). Trimming pared 1 base from V and 6 bases from J, leaving 9 bases between. The CDR3 spells CASSLVQGDGYTF. The CDR3 DNA sequence: TGTGCCAGCAGCTTAGTCCAGGGTGATGGCTACACCTTC.